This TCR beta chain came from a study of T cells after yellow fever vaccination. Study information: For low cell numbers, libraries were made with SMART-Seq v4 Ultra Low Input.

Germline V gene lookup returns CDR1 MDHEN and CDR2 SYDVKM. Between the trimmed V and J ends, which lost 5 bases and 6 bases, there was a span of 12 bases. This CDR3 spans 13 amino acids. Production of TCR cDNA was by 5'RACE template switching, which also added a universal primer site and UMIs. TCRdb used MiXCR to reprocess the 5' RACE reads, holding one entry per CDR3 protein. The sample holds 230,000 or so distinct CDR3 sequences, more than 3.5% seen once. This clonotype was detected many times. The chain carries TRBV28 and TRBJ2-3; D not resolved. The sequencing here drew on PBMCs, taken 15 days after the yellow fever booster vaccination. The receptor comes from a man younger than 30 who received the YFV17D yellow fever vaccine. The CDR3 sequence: CASSPPYGDTQYF. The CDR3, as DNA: TGTGCCAGCAGTCCGCCCTATGGGGATACGCAGTATTTT.